A single sample is the source of the 21 T cell receptor beta chains below, sequenced in a study of cytomegalovirus exposure and HLA in healthy donors (TCRdb year 2017). Library construction relied on the immunoSEQ multiplex PCR assay. A mixture of 60 forward primers for TCR Vbeta segments and 13 reverse primers for TCR Jbeta segments was used in the multiplex PCR. TCRdb holds this immuneACCESS table with in-frame rearrangements only. Some clones are missing; in checked studies, unresolved V genes explain under half, and the rest has no known cause. Within this sample are roughly 170,000 clones, with roughly 88% of them counted one time only. 1.2% of the sample is held by the ten biggest clonotypes. Source material: PBMCs. All receptors come from a girl aged 2 to 10 in good health and CMV-seropositive.

The V call is TRBV30, the J call TRBJ2-7; 11 bases agree with TRBD1. Germline loops: CDR1 GTSNPN, CDR2 SVGIG (reference sequence). The V and J ends lost 5 bases and 7 bases, in that order; junction bases with no gene match: 13. The length of the CDR3 is 15 residues. CDR3 DNA: TGTGCCTGGGCTTACACCGGGACAGGGGGTCGAGAGCAGTACTTC. The encoded protein is CAWAYTGTGGREQYF.

Worth noting for this clone: The identical CDR3 is also encoded by other nucleotide sequences in the sample. The rearrangement joins TRBV5-1 to TRBJ2-1; possible D gene TRBD2, 6 bases. Germline CDR1 SGHRS, CDR2 YFSETQ. Trimming removed 5 bases at V and 3 bases at J, with 9 bases between. CDR3 length: 13 residues. This CDR3 reads CASSFSGYNEQFF. The CDR3 DNA reads as TGCGCCAGCAGTTTTAGCGGCTACAATGAGCAGTTCTTC.

This clone appeared a few times. J is TRBJ1-6 and V is TRBV4-2; D is possibly TRBD1 (6 bases). Trimming removed 0 bases from V and 5 bases from J, with 17 bases in between. Germline lookup yields CDR1 LGHNA and CDR2 YNFKEQ. The CDR3 loop spans 18 amino acids. As DNA, the CDR3 is TGTGCCAGCAGCCAAGAAGGGCGGGGGGCCGGTAATAATTCACCCCTCCACTTT. Translating it yields CASSQEGRGAGNNSPLHF.

The V call is TRBV11-1, the J call TRBJ2-6, with 9 nucleotides matching TRBD1. From germline, CDR1 is SGHAT and CDR2 FQDESV (reference sequence). The CDR3 loop spans 19 amino acids. The V and J ends lost 5 bases and 0 bases, in that order; junction bases with no gene match: 11. Here the CDR3 DNA reads TGTGCCAGCAGCGCAGCCCCGGGACAGGGACTCTCTGGGGCCAACGTCCTGACTTTC. Protein product: CASSAAPGQGLSGANVLTF.

J is TRBJ2-7 and V is TRBV15; TRBD2 matches at 8 bases. This CDR3 has 18 residues. Per germline, CDR1 LNHNV and CDR2 YYDKDF (reference sequence). V trimming: 2 bases; J trimming: 1 base; junction bases outside the gene matches: 13. The CDR3 DNA reads as TGTGCCACCAGCAGATACCCTAGGGAAGTAGCGGGATCCTACGAGCAGTACTTC. Protein product: CATSRYPREVAGSYEQYF. Using reference TRBV15 and TRBJ2-7 for the parts outside the CDR3, the full variable domain is DAMVIQNPRYQVTQFGKPVTLSCSQTLNHNVMYWYQQKSSQAPKLLFHYYDKDFNNEADTPDNFQSRRPNTSFCFLDIRSPGLGDTAMYLCATSRYPREVAGSYEQYFGPGTRLTVT.

The genes are TRBV5-1 and TRBJ2-4; 7 bases are a match to TRBD1. There are 14 residues in the CDR3. Unmatched junction bases numbered 4, after V lost 2 bases and J lost 5 bases. Germline CDR1 reads SGHRS; CDR2 reads YFSETQ. The CDR3 loop is CASSFSGTENIQYF. CDR3 coding DNA: TGCGCCAGCAGCTTCTCCGGGACAGAAAACATTCAGTACTTC.

This clone has just a few counts. V is TRBV21-1 and J is TRBJ2-3; the table's D call, TRBD1, was not checked against the DNA. TRBV21-1 is reported as a pseudogene. The CDR3 contains 16 residues. CDR3 DNA sequence: TGTGCCAGCAGCAATTGGGGACAGAGCCACACAGATACGCAGTATTTT. This gives the protein CASSNWGQSHTDTQYF.

The genes are TRBV7-8 and TRBJ2-7, with 7 bases identical to TRBD2. After removal of 5 bases from V and 5 bases from J, the junction contained 18 bases not matched to a gene. Germline-derived CDR1 and CDR2 are SGHVS and FQNEAQ. This CDR3 has 17 amino acids. CDR3 sequence reads: CASSRGGYRTSEDEQYF. The CDR3 nucleotides read TGTGCCAGCAGCCGTGGGGGATATCGCACTAGCGAGGACGAGCAGTACTTC.

This chain links TRBV30 with TRBJ2-3, with TRBD2 matching 7 bases. J lost 5 bases, V lost 5 bases, and 7 bases had no gene match. Germline V CDR1 and CDR2: GTSNPN, SVGIG (reference sequence). This CDR3 is 13 amino acids long. The DNA of the CDR3 is TGTGCCTGGGGGAGGGAGGGAAGAGATACGCAGTATTTT. Translated, it gives CAWGREGRDTQYF.

The chain has TRBV2 and TRBJ1-5; TRBD1 might be the D (6 bases). The CDR3 totals 15 residues. Between the trimmed V and J ends, which lost 4 bases and 1 base, there was a span of 11 bases. Per germline, CDR1 SNHLY and CDR2 FYNNEI. The CDR3 loop is CASSVGGQSNQPQHF. In DNA, the CDR3 is TGTGCCAGCAGTGTTGGAGGACAGAGCAATCAGCCCCAGCATTTT.

This chain connects TRBV5-1 to TRBJ1-5, with 8 bases lining up with TRBD1. Germline CDR1 SGHRS, CDR2 YFSETQ. After removal of 4 bases from V and 5 bases from J, the junction contained 5 bases not matched to a gene. The CDR3 is made up of 14 amino acids. This CDR3 is CASSEGQEDQPQHF. The CDR3 coding sequence is TGCGCCAGCAGCGAGGGACAGGAAGATCAGCCCCAGCATTTT.

The gene calls are TRBV5-1 and TRBJ1-6, with TRBD1 matching over 12 bases. The CDR3 extends over 19 amino acids. The germline V gene encodes CDR1 SGHRS and CDR2 YFSETQ. V dropped 4 bases and J dropped 5; count of bases not matched to a gene: 13. The CDR3 DNA sequence: TGCGCCAGCAGCCAGGGACAGGGGGCCGGAGCCCTGAATAATTCACCCCTCCACTTT. Translated, it gives CASSQGQGAGALNNSPLHF.

This clone showed up just once. The chain couples TRBV27 to TRBJ1-2; 9 bases agree with TRBD1. The CDR3 loop spans 14 amino acids. The V and J ends lost 4 bases and 3 bases, in that order; junction bases with no gene match: 3. The germline CDR1 and CDR2 sequences are MNHEY and SMNVEV (reference sequence). The CDR3, as DNA: TGTGCCAGCAGTTACAGGGGGCTCGACTATGGCTACACCTTC. As protein: CASSYRGLDYGYTF.

The rearrangement links TRBV30 to TRBJ2-7; D not resolved. Germline V CDR1 and CDR2: GTSNPN, SVGIG (reference sequence). V was shortened by 0 bases and J by 3 bases, with 9 bases between the two germline ends. The CDR3 runs 13 residues. In DNA, the CDR3 is TGTGCCTGGAGTGTACCGCCGGGCTACGAGCAGTACTTC. Residues: CAWSVPPGYEQYF.

The chain employs TRBV6-6 and TRBJ2-7, with D unclear. The germline CDR1 and CDR2 sequences are MNHNY and SVGAGI (reference sequence). This CDR3 contains 15 residues. The ends were cut back, 6 bases at V and 2 bases at J, with 17 bases in the middle. CDR3 region: CASRPGLTLTYEQYF. The CDR3 nucleotides are TGTGCCAGCAGACCCGGGTTAACCCTTACCTACGAGCAGTACTTC.

The chain is built from TRBV5-6 and TRBJ2-5; TRBD2 aligns across 13 bases. The germline V gene has CDR1 SGHDT and CDR2 YYEEEE. V gave up 3 bases and J gave up 5 bases; unmatched junction bases: 7. This CDR3 spans 16 amino acids. As DNA, the CDR3 is TGTGCCAGCAGCTCGAGTGGACTAGCGGGAGTTGAGACCCAGTACTTC. It encodes CASSSSGLAGVETQYF.

The genes are TRBV6-4 and TRBJ2-6; a possible D gene is TRBD1 (6 bases). This CDR3 is built from 16 residues. The germline V gene encodes CDR1 MRHNA and CDR2 SNTAGT. The V end lost 4 bases, the J end lost 0 bases, and 10 bases lay between the germline ends. For the CDR3, the DNA is TGTGCCAGCAGTGCCTTACAGGGCTCTGGGGCCAACGTCCTGACTTTC. Encoded protein: CASSALQGSGANVLTF.

The chain carries TRBV7-9 and TRBJ2-5; TRBD2 aligns across 8 bases. The CDR3 runs to 14 residues. The trim removed 2 bases at V and 5 bases at J, leaving 4 bases unmatched. Germline CDR1 and CDR2: SEHNR and FQNEAQ (reference sequence). CDR3 sequence: CASSLQAGAETQYF. The DNA for the CDR3 is TGTGCCAGCAGCTTACAAGCGGGAGCGGAGACCCAGTACTTC.

The CDR3 DNA follows: TGCGCCAGCAGCTCAACGGAGGCGAGCTCTGGAAACACCATATATTTT. This codes for CASSSTEASSGNTIYF. The V gene is TRBV5-1, the J gene TRBJ1-3; D not certain. There are 16 residues in the CDR3. The V end was cut by 3 bases, the J end by 0 bases, with 13 bases between. Looked up from germline, CDR1 is SGHRS and CDR2 is YFSETQ.

This chain joins TRBV6-1 and TRBJ2-1; possibly TRBD1 for D (6 bases). The CDR3 is 13 residues long. Germline V gene data show CDR1 as MNHNS and CDR2 as SASEGT. The V end was cut by 3 bases, the J end by 9 bases, with 12 bases between. The CDR3 spells CASSERGSSEQFF. The CDR3 nucleotides read TGTGCCAGCAGTGAGAGGGGGTCGAGTGAGCAGTTCTTC.

The chain employs TRBV9 and TRBJ2-3, with no clear D. The CDR3 loop spans 13 amino acids. Germline V gene data show CDR1 as SGDLS and CDR2 as YYNGEE. V dropped 0 bases and J dropped 4 bases, with 6 bases sitting between them. CDR3 sequence reads: CASSVGPSDTQYF. The CDR3 nucleotides are TGTGCCAGCAGCGTAGGTCCATCAGATACGCAGTATTTT.